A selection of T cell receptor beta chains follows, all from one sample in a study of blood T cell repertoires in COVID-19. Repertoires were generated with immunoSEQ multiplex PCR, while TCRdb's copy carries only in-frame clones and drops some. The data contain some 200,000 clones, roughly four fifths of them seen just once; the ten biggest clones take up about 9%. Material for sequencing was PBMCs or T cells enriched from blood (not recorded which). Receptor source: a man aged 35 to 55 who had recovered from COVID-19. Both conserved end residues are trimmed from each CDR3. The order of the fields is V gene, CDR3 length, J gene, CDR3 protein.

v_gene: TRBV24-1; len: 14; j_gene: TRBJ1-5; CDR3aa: ATSDSRTGGVQPQH
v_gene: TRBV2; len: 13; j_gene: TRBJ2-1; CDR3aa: ASSDPAGDSNEQF
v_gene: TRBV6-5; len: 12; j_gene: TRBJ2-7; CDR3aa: ASSTGQGPYEQY
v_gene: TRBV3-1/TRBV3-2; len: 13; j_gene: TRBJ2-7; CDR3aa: ASSQGSEDFYEQY
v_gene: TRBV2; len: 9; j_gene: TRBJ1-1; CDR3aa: ATQGSTEAF
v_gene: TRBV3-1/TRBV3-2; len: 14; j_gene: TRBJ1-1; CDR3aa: ASRRTTGQGTSRAF
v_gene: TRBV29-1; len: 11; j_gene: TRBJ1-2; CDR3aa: SLEGTGRLGYT
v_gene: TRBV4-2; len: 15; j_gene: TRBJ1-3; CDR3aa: ASSQDAGQGAGNTIY
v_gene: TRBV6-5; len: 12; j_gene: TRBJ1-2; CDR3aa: ASKGGGRPYGYT
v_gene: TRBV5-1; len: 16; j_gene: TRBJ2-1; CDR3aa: ASSLELRNLNSYNEQF
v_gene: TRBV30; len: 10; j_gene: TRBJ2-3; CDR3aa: AWSVRTDTQY
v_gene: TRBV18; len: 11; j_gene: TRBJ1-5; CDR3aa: ASSPDREQPQH
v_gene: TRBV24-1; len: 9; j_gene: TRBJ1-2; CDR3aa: ATSAYGKPD
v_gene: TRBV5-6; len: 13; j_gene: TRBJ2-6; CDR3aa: ASSRDSSGANVLT
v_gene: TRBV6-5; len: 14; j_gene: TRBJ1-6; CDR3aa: ASSYSLARANSPLH
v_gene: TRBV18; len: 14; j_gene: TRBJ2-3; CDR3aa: ASSRTPGQITDTQY
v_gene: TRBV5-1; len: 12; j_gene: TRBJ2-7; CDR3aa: ASSLGQASYEQY
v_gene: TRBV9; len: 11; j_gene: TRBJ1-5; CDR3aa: ASSVLENQPQH
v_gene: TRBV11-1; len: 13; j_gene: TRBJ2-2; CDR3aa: ASRQARAYTGELF
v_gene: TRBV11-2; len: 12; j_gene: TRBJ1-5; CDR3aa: ASSPGQPNQPQH
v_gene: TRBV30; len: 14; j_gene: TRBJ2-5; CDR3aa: AWAWGVQRGQETQY
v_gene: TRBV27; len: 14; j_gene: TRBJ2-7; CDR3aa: ASSPRSSPLSYEQY
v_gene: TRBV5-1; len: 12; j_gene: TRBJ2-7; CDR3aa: ASSLESATYEQY
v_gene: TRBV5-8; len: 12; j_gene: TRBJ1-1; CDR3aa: ASSHGSVNTEAF
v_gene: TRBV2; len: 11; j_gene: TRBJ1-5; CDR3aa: ASKREVNQPQH
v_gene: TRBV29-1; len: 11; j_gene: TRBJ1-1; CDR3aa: SAEQGVNTEAF
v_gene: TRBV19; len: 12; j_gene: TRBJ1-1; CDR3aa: ASSPGQLNTEAF
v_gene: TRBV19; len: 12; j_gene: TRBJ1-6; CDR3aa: ATRRQGGDSPLH
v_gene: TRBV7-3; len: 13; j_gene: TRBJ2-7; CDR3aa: ASSLQPGQRHEQY
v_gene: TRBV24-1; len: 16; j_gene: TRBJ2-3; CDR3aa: ATSGGSGTSGSTDTQY
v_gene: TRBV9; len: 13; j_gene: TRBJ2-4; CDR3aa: ASSVGGGAQNIQY
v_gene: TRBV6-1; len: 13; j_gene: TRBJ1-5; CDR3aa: ASSEKQGGNQPQH
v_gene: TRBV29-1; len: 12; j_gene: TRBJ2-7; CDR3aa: SVERQGAGYEQY
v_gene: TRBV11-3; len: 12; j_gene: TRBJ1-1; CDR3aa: ASSQGGGRTEAF
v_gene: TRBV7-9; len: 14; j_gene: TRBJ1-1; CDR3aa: ASSLSSGGGYTEAF
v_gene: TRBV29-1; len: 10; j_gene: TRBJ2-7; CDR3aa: SVHSGTYEQY
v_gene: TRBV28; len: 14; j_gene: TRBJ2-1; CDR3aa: ASSPKLAGGHNEQF
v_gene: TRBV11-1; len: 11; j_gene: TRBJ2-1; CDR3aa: ASSLAGGNEQF
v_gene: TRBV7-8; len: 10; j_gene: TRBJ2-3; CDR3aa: ASSPAGDTQY
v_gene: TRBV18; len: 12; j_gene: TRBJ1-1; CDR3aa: ASSPTGANTEAF
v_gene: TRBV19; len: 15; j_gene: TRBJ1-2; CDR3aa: ASSDHIGQGGSYGYT
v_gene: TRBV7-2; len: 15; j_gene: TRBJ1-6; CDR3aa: ASSLELLRAGNSPLH
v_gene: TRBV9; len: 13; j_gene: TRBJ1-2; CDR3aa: ASSVADRVGDGYT
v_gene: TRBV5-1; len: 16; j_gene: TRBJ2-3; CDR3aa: ASSPIGVGGGFQDTQY
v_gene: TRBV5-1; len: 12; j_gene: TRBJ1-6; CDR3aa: ASSPGQGNSPLH
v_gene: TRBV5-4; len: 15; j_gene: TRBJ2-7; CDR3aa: ASSFSYLAGGTYEQY
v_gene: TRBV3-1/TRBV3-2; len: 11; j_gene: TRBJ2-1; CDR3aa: ASSPTSGFEQF
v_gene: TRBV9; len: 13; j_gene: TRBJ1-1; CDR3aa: ASSVGQGLGTEAF
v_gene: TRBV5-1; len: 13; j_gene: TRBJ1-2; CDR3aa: ASSSPGQRRYGYT
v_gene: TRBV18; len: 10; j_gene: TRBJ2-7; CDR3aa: ASSVTDREQY
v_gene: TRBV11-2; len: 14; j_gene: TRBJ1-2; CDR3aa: ASSTGQGNSNYGYT
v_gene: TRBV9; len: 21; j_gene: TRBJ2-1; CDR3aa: ASSVAPMTGGLAGVGSYNEQF
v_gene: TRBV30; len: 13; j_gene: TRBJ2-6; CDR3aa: AGQGALSGANVLT
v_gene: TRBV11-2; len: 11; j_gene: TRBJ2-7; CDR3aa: ASSLGQLYEQY